The 23 T cell receptor beta chains listed next were all sequenced from one sample in a study of EBV T-cell therapy then PD-1 blockade in nasopharyngeal carcinoma. What these receptors recognize is not known. Produced via immunoSEQ multiplex PCR; TCRdb's table is partial and in-frame only. The sample holds roughly 14,000 clones, roughly 84% seen once. Described treatment: AdE1-LMPpoly-expanded autologous EBV-specific T-cell therapy followed by anti-PD-1 nivolumab. The material was CD8+ T cells from blood, obtained at approximately day 100 from a patient whose treatment included autologous EBV-specific T cells and nivolumab. These receptors were taken from a man in his forties or fifties with nasopharyngeal carcinoma.

This chain uses TRBV5-5 with TRBJ2-1; TRBD2 aligns across 9 bases. Germline V gene data show CDR1 as SGHKS and CDR2 as YYEKEE (reference sequence). V shed 0 bases and J 2 bases; nucleotides not matched to a gene: 0. CDR3 length: 15 residues. CDR3 sequence reads: CASSLGLAAYNEQFF. CDR3 nucleotides: TGTGCCAGCAGCTTGGGACTAGCGGCCTACAATGAGCAGTTCTTC.

CDR3 coding DNA: TGTGCCAGCAGTGACCACCGACAGGGTCGGGACGAGCAGTACTTC. This codes for CASSDHRQGRDEQYF. This chain links TRBV27 with TRBJ2-7; 7 positions agree with TRBD1. CDR1 and CDR2 (germline): MNHEY, SMNVEV (reference sequence). CDR3 size: 15 residues. The J segment lost 5 bases and the V segment lost 5 bases, leaving 12 bases of the junction unmatched.

The chain links TRBV7-9 to TRBJ2-7; tentative D call: TRBD1 (6 bases). Germline V gene lookup returns CDR1 SEHNR and CDR2 FQNEAQ (reference sequence). The CDR3 consists of 12 residues. CDR3 DNA: TGTGCTTGTGAAGGACAGTCCTACGAGCAGTACTTC. Translating gives CACEGQSYEQYF.

As regards this clone: Distinct nucleotide sequences in the sample also encode this CDR3. The gene calls are TRBV5-1 and TRBJ1-2; 10 bases map to TRBD1. Germline V gene data show CDR1 as SGHRS and CDR2 as YFSETQ. J lost 6 bases, V lost 1 base, and 3 bases had no gene match. This CDR3 is 14 amino acids long. The CDR3 protein is CASSLRGQGHGYTF. The CDR3 DNA sequence: TGCGCCAGCAGCTTGCGGGGACAGGGGCATGGCTACACCTTC.

The chain recombines TRBV29-1 with TRBJ1-1; a possible D gene is TRBD1 (6 bases). The CDR3 covers 15 residues. V was cut by 1 base and J by 1 base, with 13 bases left in between. The germline CDR1 and CDR2 sequences are SQVTM and ANQGSEA. The CDR3 spells CSVEAQGWANTEAFF. DNA for the CDR3: TGCAGCGTTGAAGCCCAGGGGTGGGCGAACACTGAAGCTTTCTTT.

This clone has a single count. This chain uses TRBV3-1 (or the pseudogene TRBV3-2) with TRBJ1-5; possibly TRBD1 for D (5 bases). This CDR3 is built from 17 residues. The V gene's germline CDR1 is LGHDT and CDR2 YNNKEL (reference sequence). The V end was cut by 0 bases, the J end by 5 bases, with 17 bases between. Here the CDR3 DNA reads TGTGCCAGCAGCCAAGATTTTGAGAGGGGCTGGGATCAGCCCCAGCATTTT. This codes for CASSQDFERGWDQPQHF.

This chain uses TRBV5-1 with TRBJ1-4; TRBD1 might be the D (5 bases). V lost 3 bases, J lost 4 bases, and 7 bases lay in between. CDR3 length: 13 amino acids. Germline CDR1 and CDR2: SGHRS and YFSETQ. The CDR3 DNA follows: TGCGCCAGCAGCTCAGACAGTAATGAAAAACTGTTTTTT. Translating it yields CASSSDSNEKLFF.

The gene calls are TRBV6-5 and TRBJ1-6; 10 bases match TRBD1. Germline CDR1 and CDR2: MNHEY and SVGAGI. The CDR3 totals 14 residues. The ends lost 6 bases at V and 9 bases at J; junction bases unmatched: 5. The CDR3 region is CASSSGQGGSPLHF. The CDR3 DNA is TGTGCCAGCAGCAGCGGACAGGGGGGTTCACCCCTCCACTTT.

This chain joins TRBV12-3 or TRBV12-4 and TRBJ1-1; D is uncertain. The CDR3 runs 13 residues. V was trimmed by 3 bases and J by 1 base, leaving 6 bases between them. CDR3 loop: CASSFRGNTEAFF. The DNA for the CDR3 is TGTGCCAGCAGTTTCCGGGGGAACACTGAAGCTTTCTTT.

This chain links TRBV15 with TRBJ2-2; D is unresolved. The CDR3 has 14 amino acids. Trimming removed 0 bases from V and 2 bases from J, with 4 bases in between. Germline CDR1 is LNHNV and CDR2 is YYDKDF (reference sequence). The CDR3, as DNA: TGTGCCACCAGCAGAGAGCATAACACCGGGGAGCTGTTTTTT. Translated, it gives CATSREHNTGELFF.

The rearrangement joins TRBV5-5 to TRBJ1-2; D is undetermined. The germline CDR1 and CDR2 sequences are SGHKS and YYEKEE (reference sequence). The CDR3 spans 12 residues. Trimming shortened V by 1 base and J by 6 bases, and 7 bases separated the two germline ends. For the CDR3, the DNA is TGTGCCAGCAGCTTGCAGTACGATGGCTACACCTTC. Translated: CASSLQYDGYTF.

DNA for the CDR3: TGTGCCAGCAGTCTCTATAGGGGGGGGGACACAGATACGCAGTATTTT. It is translated as CASSLYRGGDTDTQYF. The chain links TRBV9 to TRBJ2-3, with D tentatively TRBD2 (7 bases). The CDR3 loop spans 16 amino acids. CDR1 and CDR2 (germline): SGDLS, YYNGEE. Between the trimmed V and J ends, which lost 5 bases and 2 bases, there was a span of 18 bases.

This sequence joins TRBV4-1 and TRBJ1-5, with D possibly matching TRBD1 (6 bases). The CDR3 contains 15 residues. Germline V gives CDR1 MGHRA, CDR2 YSYEKL. Deletions cut 3 bases from V and 2 bases from J, with 11 bases between. The CDR3: CASSQGTLGNQPQHF. CDR3 DNA sequence: TGCGCCAGCAGCCAGGGGACACTGGGCAATCAGCCCCAGCATTTT.

With regard to this clone: The same CDR3 also results from other DNA sequences found in this sample. The chain couples TRBV9 to TRBJ2-2; D remains unclear. There are 13 residues in the CDR3. The germline V and J ends were trimmed by 0 bases and 4 bases, with 4 bases remaining between them. Germline-derived CDR1 and CDR2 are SGDLS and YYNGEE. CDR3 DNA: TGTGCCAGCAGCGTAGGGGGCACCGGGGAGCTGTTTTTT. Protein sequence: CASSVGGTGELFF.

Here the CDR3 reads CASRVAGASYNEQFF. The CDR3 DNA sequence: TGTGCCAGCAGGGTAGCGGGTGCCTCCTACAATGAGCAGTTCTTC. V gene TRBV28 combines with J gene TRBJ2-1, with 7 nucleotides matching TRBD2. Per the germline V gene, CDR1 is MDHEN and CDR2 is SYDVKM. J was trimmed by 0 bases and V by 6 bases; bases with no gene match: 5. The CDR3 spans 15 residues.

The chain is built from TRBV27 and TRBJ2-5; D unclear. Germline CDR1 reads MNHEY; CDR2 reads SMNVEV (reference sequence). The length of the CDR3 is 11 residues. The V gene lost 6 bases and the J gene lost 0 bases, with 2 bases spanning the gap. Here the CDR3 reads CASSHQETQYF. The CDR3 nucleotides read TGTGCCAGCAGCCACCAAGAGACCCAGTACTTC.

This CDR3 is CASSYSSTARAFF. CDR3 sequence (DNA): TGTGCCAGCAGTTACTCGTCTACCGCCAGGGCTTTCTTT. This rearrangement joins TRBV6-5 to TRBJ1-1; no clear D gene. Trimming removed 0 bases from V and 11 bases from J, with 13 bases in between. CDR1 is MNHEY and CDR2 is SVGAGI in the germline V gene. CDR3 length: 13 amino acids.

V and J are TRBV30 and TRBJ1-1, with unresolved D. Trimming pared 0 bases from V and 4 bases from J, leaving 3 bases between. The CDR3 covers 11 residues. Germline V gene sequence: CDR1 GTSNPN, CDR2 SVGIG (reference sequence). The CDR3 is CAWSVSTEAFF. Here the CDR3 DNA reads TGTGCCTGGAGTGTTAGCACTGAAGCTTTCTTT.

This CDR3 reads CASSLPKRGTGELFF. The CDR3, as DNA: TGTGCCAGCAGCTTACCTAAGAGGGGCACCGGGGAGCTGTTTTTT. The chain has TRBV7-6 and TRBJ2-2; perhaps D is TRBD1 or TRBD2 (5 bases each). V dropped 2 bases and J dropped 4 bases, with 11 bases sitting between them. This CDR3 is 15 amino acids long. Germline V CDR1 and CDR2: SGHVS, FNYEAQ.

V and J are TRBV20-1 and TRBJ1-1; no clear D gene. Trimming shortened V by 4 bases and J by 3 bases, and 6 bases separated the two germline ends. There are 11 residues in the CDR3. Germline V lookup: CDR1 DFQATT, CDR2 SNEGSKA (reference sequence). The CDR3 loop reads CSAILYTEAFF. The CDR3 nucleotides are TGCAGTGCTATCTTGTACACTGAAGCTTTCTTT.

This chain connects TRBV19 to TRBJ1-1, with D hard to call. The CDR3 has 15 residues. V gave up 3 bases and J gave up 0 bases, with 11 bases separating them. Germline V gene data show CDR1 as LNHDA and CDR2 as SQIVND (reference sequence). This chain's CDR3 is CASSMNRRLNTEAFF. For the CDR3, the DNA is TGTGCCAGTAGTATGAACCGGCGGTTGAACACTGAAGCTTTCTTT.

In this sample, this clone turned up a few times. The genes are TRBV10-2 and TRBJ1-6; possibly TRBD1 for D (5 bases). V was pared by 3 bases and J by 7 bases, with 19 bases between. The V gene's germline CDR1 is WSHSY and CDR2 SAAADI. The CDR3 consists of 17 residues. The CDR3 DNA is TGCGCCAGCAGTGACCCGACTCGACAGAGCGTCAATTCACCCCTCCACTTT. Amino acids: CASSDPTRQSVNSPLHF.

The rearrangement uses TRBV7-9 and TRBJ2-5, with TRBD1 identical over 7 bases. After removal of 4 bases from V and 1 base from J, the junction contained 3 bases not matched to a gene. The CDR3 runs to 14 residues. In germline, CDR1 is SEHNR, CDR2 FQNEAQ (reference sequence). The CDR3 nucleotides are TGTGCCAGCAGCTCGACAGGGAGCCAAGAGACCCAGTACTTC. Its translation is CASSSTGSQETQYF.